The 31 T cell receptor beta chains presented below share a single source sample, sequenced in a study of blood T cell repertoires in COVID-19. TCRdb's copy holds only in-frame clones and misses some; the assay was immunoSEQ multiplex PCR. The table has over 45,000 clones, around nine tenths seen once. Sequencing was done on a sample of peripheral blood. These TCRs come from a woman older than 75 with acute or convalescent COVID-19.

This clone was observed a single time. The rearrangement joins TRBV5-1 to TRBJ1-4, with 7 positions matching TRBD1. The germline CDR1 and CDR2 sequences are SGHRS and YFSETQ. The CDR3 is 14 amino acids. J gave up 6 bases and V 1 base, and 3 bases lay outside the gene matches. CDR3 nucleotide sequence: TGCGCCAGCAGCTTGTGGCAGGGGGATGAAAAACTGTTTTTT. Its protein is CASSLWQGDEKLFF. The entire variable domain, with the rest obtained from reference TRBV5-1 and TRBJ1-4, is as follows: KAGVTQTPRYLIKTRGQQVTLSCSPISGHRSVSWYQQTPGQGLQFLFEYFSETQRNKGNFPGRFSGRQFSNSRSEMNVSTLELGDSALYLCASSLWQGDEKLFFGSGTQLSVL.

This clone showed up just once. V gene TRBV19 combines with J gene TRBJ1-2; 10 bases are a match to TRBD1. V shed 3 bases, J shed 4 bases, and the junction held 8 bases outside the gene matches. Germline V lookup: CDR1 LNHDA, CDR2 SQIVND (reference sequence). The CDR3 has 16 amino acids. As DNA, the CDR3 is TGTGCCAGTAGTATCATCGGGACAGGGGCCGGCTATGGCTACACCTTC. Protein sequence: CASSIIGTGAGYGYTF.

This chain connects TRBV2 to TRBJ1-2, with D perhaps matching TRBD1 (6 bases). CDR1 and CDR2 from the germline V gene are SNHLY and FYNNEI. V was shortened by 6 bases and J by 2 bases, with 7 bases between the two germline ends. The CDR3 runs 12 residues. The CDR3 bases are TGTGCCAGCAGGGACAGAAACTATGGCTACACCTTC. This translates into CASRDRNYGYTF.

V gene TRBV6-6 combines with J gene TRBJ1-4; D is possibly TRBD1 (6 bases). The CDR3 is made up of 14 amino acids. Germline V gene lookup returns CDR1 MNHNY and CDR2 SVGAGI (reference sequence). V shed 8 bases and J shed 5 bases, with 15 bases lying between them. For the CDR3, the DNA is TGTGCCAGCCGAACAGGGTCGGGGAATGAAAAACTGTTTTTT. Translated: CASRTGSGNEKLFF.

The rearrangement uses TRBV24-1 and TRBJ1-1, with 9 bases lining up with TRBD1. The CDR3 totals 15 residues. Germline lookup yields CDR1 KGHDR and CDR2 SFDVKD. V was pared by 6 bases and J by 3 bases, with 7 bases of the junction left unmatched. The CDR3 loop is CATSPGTGLDTEAFF. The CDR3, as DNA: TGTGCCACCAGTCCCGGGACAGGGTTGGACACTGAAGCTTTCTTT.

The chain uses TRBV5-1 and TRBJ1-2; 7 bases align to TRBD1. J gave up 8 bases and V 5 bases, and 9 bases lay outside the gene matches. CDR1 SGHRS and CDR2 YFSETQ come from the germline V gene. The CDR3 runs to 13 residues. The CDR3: CASRTDRVEGYTF. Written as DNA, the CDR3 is TGCGCCAGCAGGACCGACAGGGTAGAAGGCTACACCTTC. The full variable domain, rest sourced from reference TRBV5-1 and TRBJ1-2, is KAGVTQTPRYLIKTRGQQVTLSCSPISGHRSVSWYQQTPGQGLQFLFEYFSETQRNKGNFPGRFSGRQFSNSRSEMNVSTLELGDSALYLCASRTDRVEGYTFGSGTRLTVV.

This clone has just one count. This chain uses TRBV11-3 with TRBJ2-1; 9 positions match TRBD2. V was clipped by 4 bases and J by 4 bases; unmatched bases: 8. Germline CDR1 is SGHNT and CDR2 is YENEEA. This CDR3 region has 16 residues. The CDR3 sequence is CASSYSSGVSYNEQFF. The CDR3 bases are TGTGCCAGCAGCTACTCTAGCGGGGTTTCTTACAATGAGCAGTTCTTC.

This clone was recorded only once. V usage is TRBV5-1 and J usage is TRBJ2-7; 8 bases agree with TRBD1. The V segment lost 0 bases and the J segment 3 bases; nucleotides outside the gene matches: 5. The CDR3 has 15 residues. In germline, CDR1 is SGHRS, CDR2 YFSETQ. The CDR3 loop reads CASSLGGQVNYEQYF. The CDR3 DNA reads TGCGCCAGCAGCTTGGGGGGACAGGTAAACTACGAGCAGTACTTC.

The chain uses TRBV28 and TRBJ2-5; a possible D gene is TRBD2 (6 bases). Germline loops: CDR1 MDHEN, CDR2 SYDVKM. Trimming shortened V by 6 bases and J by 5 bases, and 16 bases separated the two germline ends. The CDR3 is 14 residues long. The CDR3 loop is CASRMTRPYETQYF. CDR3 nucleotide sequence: TGTGCCAGCAGAATGACTAGACCCTACGAGACCCAGTACTTC.

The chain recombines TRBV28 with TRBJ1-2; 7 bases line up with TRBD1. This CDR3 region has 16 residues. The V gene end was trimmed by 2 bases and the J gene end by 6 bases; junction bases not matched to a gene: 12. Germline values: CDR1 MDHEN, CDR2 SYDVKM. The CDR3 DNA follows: TGTGCCAGCAGTTTAGATCCGCAGGGGGTACTAAATGGCTACACCTTC. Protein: CASSLDPQGVLNGYTF.

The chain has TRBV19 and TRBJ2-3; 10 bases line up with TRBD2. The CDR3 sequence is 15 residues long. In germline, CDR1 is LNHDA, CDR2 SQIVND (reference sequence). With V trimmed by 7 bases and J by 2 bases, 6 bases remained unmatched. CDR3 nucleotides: TGTGCCAGTACCGGAGCGGGGGGGGTCACAGATACGCAGTATTTT. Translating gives CASTGAGGVTDTQYF.

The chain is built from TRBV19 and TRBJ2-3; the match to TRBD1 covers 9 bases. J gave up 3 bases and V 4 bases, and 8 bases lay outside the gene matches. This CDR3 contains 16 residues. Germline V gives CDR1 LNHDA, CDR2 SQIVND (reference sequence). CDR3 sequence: CASSKRVTGGTDTQYF. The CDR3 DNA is TGTGCCAGTAGTAAGAGGGTGACAGGGGGAACAGATACGCAGTATTTT. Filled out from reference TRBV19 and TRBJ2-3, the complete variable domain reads DGGITQSPKYLFRKEGQNVTLSCEQNLNHDAMYWYRQDPGQGLRLIYYSQIVNDFQKGDIAEGYSVSREKKESFPLTVTSAQKNPTAFYLCASSKRVTGGTDTQYFGPGTRLTVL.

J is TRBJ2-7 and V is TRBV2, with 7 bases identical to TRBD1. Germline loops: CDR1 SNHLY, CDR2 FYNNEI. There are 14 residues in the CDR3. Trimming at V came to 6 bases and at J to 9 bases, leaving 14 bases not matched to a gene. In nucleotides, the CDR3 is TGTGCCAGCAGCTTCGGGACAGCGCGCCGGGGGCAGTACTTC. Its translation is CASSFGTARRGQYF.

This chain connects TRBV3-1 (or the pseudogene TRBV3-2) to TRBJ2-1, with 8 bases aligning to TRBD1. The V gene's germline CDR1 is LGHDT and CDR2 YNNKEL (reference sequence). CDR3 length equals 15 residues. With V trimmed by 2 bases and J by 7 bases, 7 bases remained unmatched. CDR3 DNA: TGTGCCAGCAGCCAACTCAGGGGGCAGGGGAATGAGCAGTTCTTC. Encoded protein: CASSQLRGQGNEQFF.

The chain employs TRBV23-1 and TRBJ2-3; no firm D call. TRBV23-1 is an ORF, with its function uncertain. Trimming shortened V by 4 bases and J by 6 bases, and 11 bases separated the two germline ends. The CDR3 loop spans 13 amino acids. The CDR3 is CASSLTGGDTQYF. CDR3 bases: TGCGCCAGCAGTCTAACGGGTGGGGATACGCAGTATTTT.

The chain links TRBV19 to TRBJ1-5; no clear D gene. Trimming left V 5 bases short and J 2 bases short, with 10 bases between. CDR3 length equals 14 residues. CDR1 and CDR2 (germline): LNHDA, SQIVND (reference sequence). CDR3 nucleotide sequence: TGTGCCAGTAGTGGCCCAGTTGGCAATCAGCCCCAGCATTTT. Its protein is CASSGPVGNQPQHF.

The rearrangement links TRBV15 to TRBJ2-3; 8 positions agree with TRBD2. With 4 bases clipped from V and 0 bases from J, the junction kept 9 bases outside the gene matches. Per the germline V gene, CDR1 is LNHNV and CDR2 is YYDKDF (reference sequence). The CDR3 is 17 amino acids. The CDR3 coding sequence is TGTGCCACCAGCAACTTCTCGGGGGGGTTTAGCACAGATACGCAGTATTTT. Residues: CATSNFSGGFSTDTQYF.

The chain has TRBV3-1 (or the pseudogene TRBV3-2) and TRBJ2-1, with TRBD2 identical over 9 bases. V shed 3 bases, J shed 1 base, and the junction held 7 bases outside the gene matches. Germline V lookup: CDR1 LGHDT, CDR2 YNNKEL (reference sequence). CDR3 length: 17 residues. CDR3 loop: CASSQGLAMESYNEQFF. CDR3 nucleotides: TGTGCCAGCAGCCAGGGACTAGCAATGGAGTCCTACAATGAGCAGTTCTTC.

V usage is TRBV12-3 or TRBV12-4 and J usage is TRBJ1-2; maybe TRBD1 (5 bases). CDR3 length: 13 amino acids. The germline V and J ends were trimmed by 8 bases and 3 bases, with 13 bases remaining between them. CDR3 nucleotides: TGTGCCAGCGCCAACAGGCAGCACTATGGCTACACCTTC. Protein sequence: CASANRQHYGYTF.

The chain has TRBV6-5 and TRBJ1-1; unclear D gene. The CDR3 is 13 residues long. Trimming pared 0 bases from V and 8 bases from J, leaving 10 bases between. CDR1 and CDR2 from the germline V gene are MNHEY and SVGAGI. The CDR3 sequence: CASSYSRVNEAFF. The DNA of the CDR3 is TGTGCCAGCAGTTACTCGCGAGTAAACGAAGCTTTCTTT.

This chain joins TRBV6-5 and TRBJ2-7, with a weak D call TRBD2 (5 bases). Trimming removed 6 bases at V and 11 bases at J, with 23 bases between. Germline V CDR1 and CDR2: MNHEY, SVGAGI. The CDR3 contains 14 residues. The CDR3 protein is CASSPYMTAERKYV. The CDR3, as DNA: TGTGCCAGCAGCCCATATATGACTGCGGAGCGGAAGTACGTC.

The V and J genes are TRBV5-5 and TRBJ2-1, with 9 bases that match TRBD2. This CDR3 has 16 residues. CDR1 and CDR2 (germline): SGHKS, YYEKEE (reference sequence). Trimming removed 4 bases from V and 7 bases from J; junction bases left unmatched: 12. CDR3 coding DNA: TGTGCCAGCAGCAGCGCGGCTAGCGGGGTCCGGAATGAGCAGTTCTTC. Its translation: CASSSAASGVRNEQFF.

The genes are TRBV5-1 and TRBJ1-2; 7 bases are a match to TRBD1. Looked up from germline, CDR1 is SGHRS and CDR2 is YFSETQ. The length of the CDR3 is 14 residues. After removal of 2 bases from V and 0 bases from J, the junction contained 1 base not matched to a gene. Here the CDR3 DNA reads TGCGCCAGCAGCTTACAGGGGTCTAACTATGGCTACACCTTC. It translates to CASSLQGSNYGYTF.

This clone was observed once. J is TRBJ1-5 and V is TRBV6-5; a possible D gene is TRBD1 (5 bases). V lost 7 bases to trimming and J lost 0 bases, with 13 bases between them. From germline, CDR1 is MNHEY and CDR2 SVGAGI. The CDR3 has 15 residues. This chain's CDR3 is CASTRAVGSNQPQHF. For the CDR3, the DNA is TGTGCCAGCACCAGGGCCGTGGGTAGCAATCAGCCCCAGCATTTT.

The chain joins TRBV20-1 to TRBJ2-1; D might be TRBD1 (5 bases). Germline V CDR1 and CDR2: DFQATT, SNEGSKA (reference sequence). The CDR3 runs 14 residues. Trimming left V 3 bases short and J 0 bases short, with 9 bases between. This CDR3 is CSASQGSSYNEQFF. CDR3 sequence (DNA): TGCAGTGCTAGTCAGGGTAGCTCCTACAATGAGCAGTTCTTC.

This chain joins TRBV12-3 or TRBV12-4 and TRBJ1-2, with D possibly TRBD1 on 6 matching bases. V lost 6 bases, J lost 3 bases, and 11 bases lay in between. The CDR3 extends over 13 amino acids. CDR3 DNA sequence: TGTGCCAGCAGCCCCGGACAGCACTATGGCTACACCTTC. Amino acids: CASSPGQHYGYTF.

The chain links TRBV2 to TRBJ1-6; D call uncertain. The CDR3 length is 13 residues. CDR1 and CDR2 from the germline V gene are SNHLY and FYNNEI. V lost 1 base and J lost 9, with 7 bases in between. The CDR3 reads CASSEGPGSPLHF. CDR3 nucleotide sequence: TGTGCCAGCAGTGAAGGACCGGGTTCACCCCTCCACTTT.

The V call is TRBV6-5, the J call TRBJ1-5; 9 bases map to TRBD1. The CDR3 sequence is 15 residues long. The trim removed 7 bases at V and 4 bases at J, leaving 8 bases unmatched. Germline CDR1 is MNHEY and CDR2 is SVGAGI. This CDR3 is CASKPTGGSNQPQHF. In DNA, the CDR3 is TGTGCCAGCAAACCAACAGGGGGCTCGAATCAGCCCCAGCATTTT.

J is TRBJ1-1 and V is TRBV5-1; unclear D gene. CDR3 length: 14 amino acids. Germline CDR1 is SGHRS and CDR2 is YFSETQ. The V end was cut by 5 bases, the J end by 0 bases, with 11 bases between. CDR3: CASSPINMNTEAFF. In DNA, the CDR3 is TGCGCCAGCAGTCCAATTAACATGAACACTGAAGCTTTCTTT.

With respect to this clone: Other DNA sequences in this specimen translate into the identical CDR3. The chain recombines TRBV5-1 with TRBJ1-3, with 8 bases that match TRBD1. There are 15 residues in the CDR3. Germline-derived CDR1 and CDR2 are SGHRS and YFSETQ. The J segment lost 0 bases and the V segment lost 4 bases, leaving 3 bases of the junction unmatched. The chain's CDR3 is CASSTGQGSGNTIYF. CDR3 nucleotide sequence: TGCGCCAGCAGCACAGGACAGGGCTCTGGAAACACCATATATTTT.

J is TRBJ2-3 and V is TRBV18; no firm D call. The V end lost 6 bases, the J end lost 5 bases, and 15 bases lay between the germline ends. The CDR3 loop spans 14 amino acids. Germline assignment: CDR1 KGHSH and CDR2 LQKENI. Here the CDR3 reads CASSPPASVDTQYF. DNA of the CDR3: TGTGCCAGCTCCCCGCCCGCCAGTGTAGATACGCAGTATTTT.